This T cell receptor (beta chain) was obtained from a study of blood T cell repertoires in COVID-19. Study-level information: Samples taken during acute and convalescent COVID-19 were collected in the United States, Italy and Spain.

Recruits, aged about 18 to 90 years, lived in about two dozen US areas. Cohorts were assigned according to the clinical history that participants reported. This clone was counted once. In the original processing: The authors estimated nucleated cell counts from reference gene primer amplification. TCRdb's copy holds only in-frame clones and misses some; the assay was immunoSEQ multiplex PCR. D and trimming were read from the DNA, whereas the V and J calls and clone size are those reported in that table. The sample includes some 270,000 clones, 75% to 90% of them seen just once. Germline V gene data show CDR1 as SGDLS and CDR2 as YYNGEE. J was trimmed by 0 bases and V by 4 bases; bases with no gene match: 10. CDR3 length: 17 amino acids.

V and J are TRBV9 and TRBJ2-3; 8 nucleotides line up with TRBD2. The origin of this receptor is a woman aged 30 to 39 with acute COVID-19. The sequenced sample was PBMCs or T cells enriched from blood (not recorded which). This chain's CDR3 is CASSLTGAGGSTDTQYF. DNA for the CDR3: TGTGCCAGCAGCCTCACCGGCGCGGGAGGAAGCACAGATACGCAGTATTTT.